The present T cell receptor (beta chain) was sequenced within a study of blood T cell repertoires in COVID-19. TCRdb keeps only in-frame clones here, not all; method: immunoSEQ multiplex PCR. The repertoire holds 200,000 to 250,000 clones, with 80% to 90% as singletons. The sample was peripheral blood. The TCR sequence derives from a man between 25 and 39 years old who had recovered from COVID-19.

The CDR3 protein is CASSQGETAGDTQYF. DNA of the CDR3: TGTGCCAGCAGCCAAGGTGAGACAGCGGGGGATACGCAGTATTTT. The chain recombines TRBV4-2 with TRBJ2-3; 7 bases agree with TRBD2. Losses at the gene ends were 1 base for V and 6 bases for J; bases not matched to a gene: 7. This CDR3 contains 15 residues. Germline V gene lookup returns CDR1 LGHNA and CDR2 YNFKEQ.